The TCR beta chain described here comes from a study of blood T cell repertoires in COVID-19 (dated by TCRdb to about 2020). About the investigation overall: Samples from collaborators originated in the United States, Italy and Spain and spanned both the acute and convalescent phases of COVID-19. The material from the prospective study consisted of cDNA or gDNA derived from T cells, B-cell-depleted T cells, or PBMCs. The dataset comprised deeply sampled blood TCRbeta repertoires from subjects exposed to, actively infected with, or recovered from COVID-19. The repertoires were released in a freely available public database meant as a resource for research on the immune response to SARS-CoV-2. The samples were drawn from the first 160 participants of the ongoing ImmuneRACE study and from over a thousand subjects provided by 6 global collaborators. The sample metadata nearly always contained a de-identified subject ID, COVID-19 status, age in years and sex. Where available, HLA class I and class II types were taken from metadata supplied by the sample provider and were not determined by assay-based typing.

The research as a whole found: The quantity of clinical and demographic metadata differed by source and by participant and was supplied without curation.

Each collaborating institution followed its own protocols to collect whole blood in K2EDTA tubes. Collaborator samples were shipped for TCRbeta analysis as frozen whole blood, isolated PBMCs, or DNA extracted from either sample type. TCRbeta CDR3 regions were amplified from genomic DNA by means of the immunoSEQ Assay, a bias-controlled multiplex PCR. The study's processing was this. The number of nucleated cells in each sample was estimated by amplification of reference gene primers within the assay. To quantify the absolute abundance of each unique TCRbeta CDR3 rearrangement, sequence reads were collapsed and filtered. For each sample, productive Simpson clonality was calculated as the square root of Simpson's diversity index over productive rearrangements. Sourced from immuneACCESS, this table was stored by TCRdb with only in-frame sequences that have V and J called. A share of the clones is absent; for the studies checked, an unresolved V gene accounts for under half, and the remainder has no known explanation. The DNA gave D and trimming, while V, J and clone size come from that table. For this sample the table gives tens of thousands of clones, of which 85% were detected only once. Jointly, the top ten make up 15% to 20% of the sample.

Points on this clone: Its antigen target is currently unknown. Per-base qualities were not stored, and no clone one base away is much larger.

The CDR3 covers 16 residues, taking in both the cysteine and the phenylalanine. Kept here is only the CDR3 DNA, which spans 48 bases and is read in frame from base 1. The germline V gene (reference sequence) yields LNHDA for CDR1 and SQIVND for CDR2. V is clipped by 6 bases and J by 1 base, and the sequence between their germline boundaries is 16 bases long. The receptor chain draws on TRBV19 and TRBJ2-1; possibly the D gene is TRBD2, per 6 matching bases. The specimen was peripheral blood. The receptor comes from a human donor in a cohort sampled during active COVID-19. At the DNA level, the sequence is TGTGCCAGTAGCATCCCGGGACTTAGTTCCTACAATGAGCAGTTCTTC. The encoded protein is CASSIPGLSSYNEQFF.